Listed here are 5 T cell receptor beta chains from one sample, sequenced in a study of blood T cell repertoires in COVID-19. This table comes from immunoSEQ multiplex PCR, and its TCRdb copy is limited to in-frame clones, with some not included. The sample has about 110,000 clones; more than 70% are singletons. Sequencing was done on a sample of peripheral blood. The origin of the receptors is a woman between 50 and 59 years old with acute or convalescent COVID-19.

The V and J genes are TRBV6-5 and TRBJ2-1, with a weak D call TRBD1 (6 bases). V shed 6 bases and J shed 5 bases, with 17 bases lying between them. This CDR3 region has 15 residues. Germline V CDR1 and CDR2: MNHEY, SVGAGI. CDR3 protein: CASRDTGWANNEQFF. CDR3 bases: TGTGCCAGCAGAGATACAGGGTGGGCCAACAATGAGCAGTTCTTC.

The chain employs TRBV20-1 and TRBJ1-5, with TRBD1 matching over 8 bases. This CDR3 region has 14 residues. The J segment lost 1 base and the V segment lost 3 bases, leaving 2 bases of the junction unmatched. In germline, CDR1 is DFQATT, CDR2 SNEGSKA (reference sequence). CDR3: CSASRQGSNQPQHF. CDR3 nucleotide sequence: TGCAGTGCTAGTAGACAGGGGAGCAATCAGCCCCAGCATTTT.

The genes are TRBV2 and TRBJ1-5; 10 nucleotides match TRBD1. V shed 6 bases, J shed 5 bases, and the junction held 7 bases outside the gene matches. Germline loops: CDR1 SNHLY, CDR2 FYNNEI. This CDR3 has 15 amino acids. The CDR3 is CASRTGGLLDQPQHF. DNA for the CDR3: TGTGCCAGCAGGACAGGGGGCCTACTCGATCAGCCCCAGCATTTT.

This clone was seen once. This chain joins TRBV5-1 and TRBJ1-2, with a weak D call TRBD1 (6 bases). The V end was cut by 5 bases, the J end by 8 bases, with 19 bases between. CDR1 and CDR2 (germline): SGHRS, YFSETQ. This CDR3 comprises 14 residues. In nucleotides, the CDR3 is TGCGCCAGCAGGGAGAAGACAGGCTCCGGGGGCTACACCTTC. It yields the protein CASREKTGSGGYTF.

The chain combines TRBV19 with TRBJ1-2; 10 bases fit TRBD1. This CDR3 has 14 residues. V was clipped by 5 bases and J by 2 bases; unmatched bases: 2. Germline V gives CDR1 LNHDA, CDR2 SQIVND (reference sequence). CDR3 sequence: CASSRDRGNYGYTF. The CDR3 DNA is TGTGCCAGTAGTCGGGACAGGGGAAACTATGGCTACACCTTC.